Given below is one T cell receptor (beta chain) in context. Its antigen is as yet unknown. This sample stems from a study of response to subunit inactivated influenza vaccine. Study findings and constraints: Each seasonal influenza vaccination, the authors suggested, recruits few new T cells.

Each CDR3 protein gets one entry after TCRdb re-called the RT-PCR reads with MiXCR. The sample includes about 780,000 distinct CDR3 sequences, around 20% seen only once; the top ten take about 11%. The trim removed 0 bases at V and 7 bases at J, leaving 9 bases unmatched. The germline V gene encodes CDR1 SGDLS and CDR2 YYNGEE. The CDR3 is made up of 16 amino acids. The source was PBMCs from blood, collected less than 6 days after vaccination. This clonotype was sampled from a man between 45 and 60 years old who received an inactivated influenza vaccine. This rearrangement joins TRBV9 to TRBJ2-1, with TRBD2 matching over 8 bases. CDR3 in amino acids: CASSVAGRGGGNEQFF. DNA for the CDR3: TGTGCCAGCAGCGTAGCCGGGAGGGGAGGGGGAAATGAGCAGTTCTTC. The complete variable domain, with remaining parts taken from reference TRBV9 and TRBJ2-1, reads DSGVTQTPKHLITATGQRVTLRCSPRSGDLSVYWYQQSLDQGLQFLIQYYNGEERAKGNILERFSAQQFPDLHSELNLSSLELGDSALYFCASSVAGRGGGNEQFFGPGTRLTVL.